This T cell receptor (beta chain) was retrieved from a study of blood T cell repertoires in COVID-19. Original methodology: The authors estimated nucleated cell counts from reference gene primer amplification. Using immunoSEQ multiplex PCR, the repertoire was profiled, and TCRdb retains in-frame clones only, with some absent. For V, J and clone size, that table is used; D and trimming come from the DNA. The sample shows about 200,000 clones, 85% of them seen only once. CDR1 and CDR2 (germline): SGHTA, FQGNSA. Trimming removed 2 bases from V and 8 bases from J; junction bases left unmatched: 12. The CDR3 consists of 18 residues. This clone was seen just once.

The chain employs TRBV7-2 and TRBJ1-4; TRBD1 agrees at 12 bases. The receptor comes from an elderly woman with acute or convalescent COVID-19. The sequenced material came from peripheral blood. The CDR3, as DNA: TGTGCCAGCAGCTTACTGGGACAGGGGGCTCGGGGCTTGGAAAAACTGTTTTTT. Translation gives CASSLLGQGARGLEKLFF.